A selection of T cell receptor beta chains follows, all from one sample in a study of T cell responses to AZD1222 COVID-19 vaccine. Clones were sequenced by immunoSEQ multiplex PCR, and TCRdb holds only the in-frame ones, with some missing. The profile shows under 150,000 clones, about 90% of them singletons. This sample comprised peripheral blood, obtained 28 days after the second AZD1222 dose. These receptors were collected from an adult who received the AZD1222 COVID-19 vaccine. CDR3s include the opening cysteine and the closing phenylalanine or tryptophan. The D gene is left open where the match is weak. Clone sizes are given selectively: once, few, many, or a class where the clone is expanded.

V: TRBV6-5; D: -; J: TRBJ1-3; size: once; DNA: TGTGCCAGCAGTACAGGGAGGAAGGCTGGAAACACCATATATTTT; CDR3: CASSTGRKAGNTIYF
V: TRBV3-1/TRBV3-2; D: -; J: TRBJ1-2; size: -; DNA: TGTGCCAGCAGCCAAGATCGGGTTGCCGGCTACACCTTC; CDR3: CASSQDRVAGYTF
V: TRBV5-1; D: TRBD2; J: TRBJ2-1; size: once; DNA: TGCGCCAGTAGCCTCAGGAGGGTTAGCGGGACCCTCGGAGATGAGCAGTTCTTC; CDR3: CASSLRRVSGTLGDEQFF
V: TRBV11-2; D: TRBD2; J: TRBJ2-7; size: -; DNA: TGTGCCAGCAGCTTAGATTTGGCTAGCGGGAGGTACGAGCAGTACTTC; CDR3: CASSLDLASGRYEQYF
V: TRBV25-1; D: -; J: TRBJ1-6; size: -; DNA: TGTGCCAGCAGTGAACGCGGGGGCGCCTTAAGGTCACCCCTCCACTTT; CDR3: CASSERGGALRSPLHF
V: TRBV5-6; D: TRBD1; J: TRBJ1-5; size: -; DNA: TGTGCCAGCAGCCGAGGACAGGGAGGGCAGCCCCAGCATTTT; CDR3: CASSRGQGGQPQHF
V: TRBV7-3; D: -; J: TRBJ2-2; size: -; DNA: TGTGCCAGCAGCTTAAGTCAGGCGAACACCGGGGAGCTGTTTTTT; CDR3: CASSLSQANTGELFF
V: TRBV10-2; D: TRBD1; J: TRBJ2-1; size: -; DNA: TGCGCCAGCAGGCCGGGACAGGGACCCTACAATGAGCAGTTCTTC; CDR3: CASRPGQGPYNEQFF
V: TRBV28; D: -; J: TRBJ2-1; size: -; DNA: TGTGCCAGCTTCGCGGGTGGAAACAATGAGCAGTTCTTC; CDR3: CASFAGGNNEQFF
V: TRBV4-1; D: TRBD2; J: TRBJ2-7; size: few; DNA: TGCGCCAGCAGCCAAGAGATCCCGACTAGCGGGAGTTACGAGCAGTACTTC; CDR3: CASSQEIPTSGSYEQYF